This T cell receptor beta chain was found in a study of blood T cells in healthy people across ages. Trimming shortened V by 2 bases and J by 3 bases, and 8 bases separated the two germline ends. Germline V gene data show CDR1 as MNHEY and CDR2 as SVGAGI. This CDR3 has 15 amino acids. A second PCR, run for roughly 7 to 11 cycles, used a sample-barcoded 5' primer plus a J-beta primer mix. TCRdb recomputed calls from the 5' RACE reads with MiXCR, one row per CDR3 protein. The data show roughly 800,000 distinct CDR3 sequences, roughly 50% seen once. This TCR derives from a man younger than 40 in good health. The chain combines TRBV6-5 with TRBJ2-6; the D gene could be TRBD1 or TRBD2 (5 bases each). The sample taken for sequencing was blood. The CDR3 nucleotides are TGTGCCAGCAGTTACGGGGGTGATGGGGCCAACGTCCTGACTTTC. Protein product: CASSYGGDGANVLTF.